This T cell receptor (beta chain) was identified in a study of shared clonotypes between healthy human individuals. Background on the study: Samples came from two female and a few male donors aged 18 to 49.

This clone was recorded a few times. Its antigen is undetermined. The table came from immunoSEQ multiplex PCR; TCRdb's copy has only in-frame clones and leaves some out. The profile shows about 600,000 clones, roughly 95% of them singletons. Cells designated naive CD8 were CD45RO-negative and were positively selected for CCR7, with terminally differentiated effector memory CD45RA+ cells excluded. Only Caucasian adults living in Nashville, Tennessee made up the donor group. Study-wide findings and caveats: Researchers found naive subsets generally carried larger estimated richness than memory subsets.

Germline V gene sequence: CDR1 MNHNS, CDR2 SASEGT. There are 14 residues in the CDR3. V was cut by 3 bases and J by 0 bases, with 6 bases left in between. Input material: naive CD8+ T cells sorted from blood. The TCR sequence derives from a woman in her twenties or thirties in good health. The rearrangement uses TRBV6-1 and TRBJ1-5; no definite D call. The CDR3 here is CASSDWDSNQPQHF. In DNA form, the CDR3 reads TGTGCCAGCAGTGATTGGGATAGCAATCAGCCCCAGCATTTT.